Presented here are 18 T cell receptor beta chains from one specimen sequenced in a study of T cells in localized non-small cell lung cancer. Some clones are missing from TCRdb's copy, which holds only in-frame ones; the method was immunoSEQ multiplex PCR. The sample has tens of thousands of clones; less than 95% are singletons. The specimen comprised peripheral blood, sampled before any cancer treatment. The receptors come from a woman between 40 and 69 years old with stage I lung adenocarcinoma.

V gene TRBV30 combines with J gene TRBJ2-1, with 10 bases fitting TRBD2. The germline V gene encodes CDR1 GTSNPN and CDR2 SVGIG (reference sequence). The junction had 12 bases not matched to a gene; V was cut back by 1 base and J by 6 bases. This CDR3 region has 17 residues. The CDR3 here is CAWSDQTLAGVPNEQFF. CDR3 nucleotide sequence: TGTGCCTGGAGTGACCAGACTCTAGCGGGAGTTCCCAATGAGCAGTTCTTC.

The chain is built from TRBV11-3 and TRBJ2-7; unclear D gene. This CDR3 has 11 residues. CDR1 and CDR2 from the germline V gene are SGHNT and YENEEA. V was trimmed by 4 bases and J by 3 bases, leaving 4 bases between them. This CDR3 reads CASSSNYEQYF. The CDR3 DNA follows: TGTGCCAGCAGCTCAAACTACGAGCAGTACTTC.

This sequence joins TRBV28 and TRBJ1-1, with 8 bases that match TRBD1. After removal of 5 bases from V and 1 base from J, the junction contained 12 bases not matched to a gene. This CDR3 has 17 residues. The germline CDR1 and CDR2 sequences are MDHEN and SYDVKM. CDR3 in amino acids: CASSVLRPGTGNTEAFF. The CDR3 DNA reads as TGTGCCAGCAGTGTACTACGTCCCGGGACAGGGAACACTGAAGCTTTCTTT.

The chain carries TRBV19 and TRBJ1-2, with 7 bases that match TRBD1. The CDR3 totals 15 residues. V shed 5 bases, J shed 1 base, and the junction held 7 bases outside the gene matches. Germline V CDR1 and CDR2: LNHDA, SQIVND (reference sequence). As DNA, the CDR3 is TGTGCCAGTAGTCAAACAGGGGCTCGTAACTATGGCTACACCTTC. Translation: CASSQTGARNYGYTF.

The V and J genes are TRBV6-1 and TRBJ1-3, with 7 bases matching TRBD1. V lost 4 bases, J lost 4 bases, and 7 bases stayed unmatched. The CDR3 sequence is 15 residues long. The germline V gene encodes CDR1 MNHNS and CDR2 SASEGT. CDR3 in amino acids: CASSVAGTAGNTIYF. The CDR3 nucleotides read TGTGCCAGCAGTGTGGCCGGGACAGCAGGAAACACCATATATTTT.

This rearrangement joins TRBV6-1 to TRBJ2-7; D is possibly TRBD1 (6 bases). CDR3 length: 12 amino acids. Germline V lookup: CDR1 MNHNS, CDR2 SASEGT. V lost 6 bases to trimming and J lost 7 bases, with 13 bases between them. CDR3 protein: CASRGASREQYF. The CDR3 bases are TGTGCCAGCAGGGGGGCCTCACGGGAGCAGTACTTC.

This clone came up once. In DNA, the CDR3 is TGTGCCAGCAGCTTGGGGGTGTACGAGCAGTACTTC. This codes for CASSLGVYEQYF. V and J are TRBV7-2 and TRBJ2-7, with D perhaps given as TRBD1 or TRBD2 (5 bases each). This CDR3 is built from 12 residues. V dropped 3 bases and J dropped 4 bases, with 7 bases sitting between them. In germline, CDR1 is SGHTA, CDR2 FQGNSA.

V gene TRBV10-3 combines with J gene TRBJ1-2; D is perhaps TRBD1 (6 bases). CDR1 and CDR2 from the germline V gene are ENHRY and SYGVKD. The CDR3 is made up of 13 amino acids. V gave up 8 bases and J gave up 8 bases, with 18 bases separating them. Here the CDR3 reads CAIRLGGAKGYTF. The CDR3 bases are TGTGCCATCCGGCTTGGGGGGGCGAAGGGCTACACCTTC.

The chain is built from TRBV6-1 and TRBJ1-1, with D perhaps matching TRBD1 (6 bases). The length of the CDR3 is 14 residues. Trimming removed 5 bases at V and 4 bases at J, with 14 bases between. CDR1 is MNHNS, CDR2 SASEGT, per germline. Here the CDR3 DNA reads TGTGCCAGCAGTTCACAGGGTGTGAGCACTGAAGCTTTCTTT. Its protein is CASSSQGVSTEAFF.

V usage is TRBV30 and J usage is TRBJ1-1; perhaps TRBD1 as D (6 bases). The CDR3 covers 14 residues. V lost 2 bases, J lost 1 base, and 11 bases lay in between. CDR1 and CDR2 (germline): GTSNPN, SVGIG (reference sequence). The chain's CDR3 is CAWSRRGRNTEAFF. The CDR3 nucleotides read TGTGCCTGGAGTCGCAGGGGAAGGAACACTGAAGCTTTCTTT.

The V call is TRBV5-6, the J call TRBJ1-1; D is possibly TRBD1 (5 bases). Germline CDR1 SGHDT, CDR2 YYEEEE. This CDR3 has 15 residues. Deletions cut 3 bases from V and 2 bases from J, with 14 bases between. Written as DNA, the CDR3 is TGTGCCAGCAGCTCATTCGACAGAATTAACACTGAAGCTTTCTTT. As protein: CASSSFDRINTEAFF.

V gene TRBV7-2 combines with J gene TRBJ1-1; D is possibly TRBD1 (6 bases). The CDR3 runs to 13 residues. Germline values: CDR1 SGHTA, CDR2 FQGNSA. Deletions cut 5 bases from V and 7 bases from J, with 14 bases between. The CDR3 nucleotides read TGTGCCAGCAGCGTCGGGGGCGGTGTTGAAGCTTTCTTT. Translating gives CASSVGGGVEAFF.

This chain uses TRBV11-3 with TRBJ2-7; 8 nucleotides match TRBD2. The ends lost 3 bases at V and 6 bases at J; junction bases unmatched: 10. CDR1 SGHNT and CDR2 YENEEA come from the germline V gene. The CDR3 covers 15 residues. The CDR3 reads CASSFSGRREGEQYF. The CDR3 region has the DNA TGTGCCAGCAGCTTTTCGGGACGACGGGAGGGCGAGCAGTACTTC.

This chain uses TRBV9 with TRBJ1-1, with 8 bases lining up with TRBD1. With 3 bases clipped from V and 1 base from J, the junction kept 8 bases outside the gene matches. The germline V gene has CDR1 SGDLS and CDR2 YYNGEE. CDR3 size: 16 residues. This CDR3 reads CASSAQGAIGNTEAFF. The CDR3 DNA follows: TGTGCCAGCAGCGCTCAGGGGGCGATTGGGAACACTGAAGCTTTCTTT.

The chain is built from TRBV7-2 and TRBJ2-6, with D possibly matching TRBD1 (5 bases). The germline V gene encodes CDR1 SGHTA and CDR2 FQGNSA. Trimming shortened V by 5 bases and J by 0 bases, and 8 bases separated the two germline ends. The CDR3 covers 15 residues. Here the CDR3 reads CASSPTVSGANVLTF. As DNA, the CDR3 is TGTGCCAGCAGCCCGACAGTCTCTGGGGCCAACGTCCTGACTTTC.

The chain couples TRBV5-4 to TRBJ2-2; perhaps TRBD1 as D (5 bases). This CDR3 is 14 amino acids long. Per the germline V gene, CDR1 is SGHNT and CDR2 is YYREEE (reference sequence). The V and J ends lost 2 bases and 4 bases respectively, with 9 bases between them. Written as DNA, the CDR3 is TGTGCCAGCAGCTTAACAGGTCGCACCGGGGAGCTGTTTTTT. It yields the protein CASSLTGRTGELFF.

This sequence joins TRBV6-6 and TRBJ2-4; 9 bases agree with TRBD2. The germline gives CDR1 MNHNY, CDR2 SVGAGI (reference sequence). V was clipped by 5 bases and J by 6 bases; unmatched bases: 8. The CDR3 is 15 amino acids. CDR3 amino acids: CASSTTGTSTNIQYF. CDR3 DNA: TGTGCCAGCAGTACCACCGGGACTAGCACAAACATTCAGTACTTC.

The chain recombines TRBV19 with TRBJ1-1; 7 bases are a match to TRBD1. J gave up 1 base and V 1 base, and 12 bases lay outside the gene matches. This CDR3 is 18 amino acids long. The germline CDR1 and CDR2 sequences are LNHDA and SQIVND (reference sequence). CDR3 amino acids: CASSIGTGTGDPNTEAFF. The DNA for the CDR3 is TGTGCCAGTAGTATAGGCACGGGAACAGGGGACCCGAACACTGAAGCTTTCTTT.